The T cell receptor (beta chain) under discussion was sequenced for a study of blood T cell repertoires in COVID-19. Study in general: Acute and convalescent COVID-19 specimens originated in the United States, Italy and Spain. From T cells, B-cell-depleted T cells, or PBMCs came the material, which was cDNA or gDNA.

Germline lookup yields CDR1 MDHEN and CDR2 SYDVKM. Trimming pared 6 bases from V and 2 bases from J, leaving 13 bases between. This CDR3 has 14 amino acids. Produced via immunoSEQ multiplex PCR; TCRdb's table is partial and in-frame only. The repertoire consists of about 140,000 clones, with 80% to 90% occurring once and the leading ten covering roughly 1.5%. This clone has more than one count but fewer than ten. The chain uses TRBV28 and TRBJ1-2; D is unclear. The clonotype was recovered from a woman between 50 and 59 years old with acute or convalescent COVID-19. The sample consisted of peripheral blood. The CDR3 bases are TGTGCCAGCAGGCCGAACGGGTTGAACTATGGCTACACCTTC. Translated: CASRPNGLNYGYTF.